Sequencing of this T cell receptor beta chain was carried out in a study of neurological immune-mediated disorders. Notes on the study in general: No CDR3 amino acid sequences were shared by expanded clones across subjects, suggesting private repertoires in all groups.

With 10-nucleotide random UMIs included, cDNA was synthesized by 5'RACE. Every sequencing run produced over 200 million TCR-beta sequences, and the sequences from any one run covered 15-18 subjects. In TCRdb, the 5' RACE reads were re-called with MiXCR into one record per CDR3 protein. This table has approximately 70,000 distinct CDR3 sequences, 3.9% appearing once. With V trimmed by 5 bases and J by 2 bases, 4 bases remained unmatched. This CDR3 contains 14 residues. Germline CDR1 is SGHTA and CDR2 is FQGNSA. In its sample, this clonotype was seen many times. Its antigen is not identified. The sequenced sample was PBMCs. The source of this sequence is a man aged 30-40 years with multiple sclerosis. The chain recombines TRBV7-2 with TRBJ1-2; 8 bases are shared with TRBD1. CDR3 DNA sequence: TGTGCCAGCAGCCTAAGGGACAGGAACTATGGCTACACCTTC. Translation gives CASSLRDRNYGYTF.